This paragraph reports one T cell receptor beta chain. This entry comes from a study of blood T cell repertoires in COVID-19. Whole-study context: Samples representing acute and convalescent COVID-19 were sourced from the United States, Italy and Spain. The analysed material was cDNA or gDNA that came from T cells, B-cell-depleted T cells, or PBMCs.

Authors' processing steps: Estimates of nucleated cell counts were drawn from the amplification of reference gene primers. Repertoires were generated with immunoSEQ multiplex PCR, while TCRdb's copy carries only in-frame clones and drops some. That table gives V, J and clone size, and the DNA gave D and trimming. The repertoire has about 170,000 clones, roughly nine tenths of them found once; the top ten carry 11%. CDR1 is SNHLY, CDR2 FYNNEI, per germline. The CDR3 has 14 amino acids. Trimming stripped 2 bases from V and 6 bases from J, with 14 bases between. The TCR was taken from an older woman with COVID-19, enrolled during active disease. The rearrangement links TRBV2 to TRBJ2-7, with D possibly TRBD2 on 7 matching bases. The sample comprised peripheral blood. The CDR3 DNA reads TGTGCCAGCAGTGAAAGGCGGGGGCAGCGCGAGCAGTACTTC. Encoded protein: CASSERRGQREQYF.